These 30 T cell receptor beta chains share one sample of origin, sequenced in a study of cytomegalovirus exposure and HLA in healthy donors. PCR amplification relied on 60 Vbeta primers (plus 13 Jbeta primers). Sequencing used immunoSEQ multiplex PCR; TCRdb keeps in-frame clones, though not all of them. The sample has 95,000 to 150,000 clones, and its top ten clones hold about 2.3%. The sequencing input was PBMCs. The receptors shown here come from a man in his forties or fifties in good health and CMV-seronegative.

The chain employs TRBV28 and TRBJ2-3; D not certain. V was pared by 6 bases and J by 0 bases, with 19 bases between. Germline lookup yields CDR1 MDHEN and CDR2 SYDVKM. This CDR3 is 17 amino acids long. The CDR3 nucleotides are TGTGCCAGCAGCTTACCCCTTCGACTGCAAAGCACAGATACGCAGTATTTT. Protein: CASSLPLRLQSTDTQYF.

The V gene is TRBV11-3, the J gene TRBJ2-3, with a weak D call TRBD1 (5 bases). Germline loops: CDR1 SGHNT, CDR2 YENEEA. Between the trimmed V and J ends, which lost 3 bases and 0 bases, there was a span of 7 bases. CDR3 size: 14 residues. This chain's CDR3 is CASSLTASTDTQYF. The CDR3 region has the DNA TGTGCCAGCAGCTTGACAGCAAGCACAGATACGCAGTATTTT. Filled out from reference TRBV11-3 and TRBJ2-3, the complete variable domain reads EAGVVQSPRYKIIEKKQPVAFWCNPISGHNTLYWYLQNLGQGPELLIRYENEEAVDDSQLPKDRFSAERLKGVDSTLKIQPAELGDSAVYLCASSLTASTDTQYFGPGTRLTVL.

J is TRBJ2-1 and V is TRBV5-4; weak D call: TRBD1 (5 bases). Germline loops: CDR1 SGHNT, CDR2 YYREEE (reference sequence). CDR3 length: 14 amino acids. V was trimmed by 0 bases and J by 2 bases, leaving 6 bases between them. The CDR3 protein is CASSLAGPYNEQFF. DNA for the CDR3: TGTGCCAGCAGCTTGGCAGGGCCCTACAATGAGCAGTTCTTC.

About this clone: The identical CDR3 is also encoded by other nucleotide sequences in the sample. The chain combines TRBV7-8 with TRBJ2-7, with a tentative D call TRBD1 (6 bases). V gave up 1 base and J gave up 7 bases, with 11 bases separating them. The CDR3 length is 13 residues. The germline V gene has CDR1 SGHVS and CDR2 FQNEAQ. CDR3 protein: CASSLDRVGEQYF. Written as DNA, the CDR3 is TGTGCCAGCAGCTTAGACAGGGTGGGAGAGCAGTACTTC.

V gene TRBV28 combines with J gene TRBJ2-1, with 14 bases matching TRBD2. With V trimmed by 2 bases and J by 6 bases, 0 bases remained unmatched. CDR3 length: 15 residues. In germline, CDR1 is MDHEN, CDR2 SYDVKM. The CDR3 nucleotides read TGTGCCAGCAGTTTAGGGACTAGCGGGAGCAATGAGCAGTTCTTC. Translation: CASSLGTSGSNEQFF. The full variable domain, its missing parts supplied by reference TRBV28 and TRBJ2-1, is DVKVTQSSRYLVKRTGEKVFLECVQDMDHENMFWYRQDPGLGLRLIYFSYDVKMKEKGDIPEGYSVSREKKERFSLILESASTNQTSMYLCASSLGTSGSNEQFFGPGTRLTVL.

The chain joins TRBV5-4 to TRBJ2-5, with 9 positions matching TRBD1. The J call could be wrong; TRBJ2-7 is a better fit for the DNA end. Germline loops: CDR1 SGHNT, CDR2 YYREEE (reference sequence). This CDR3 is built from 15 residues. CDR3 nucleotide sequence: TGTGCCAGCAGCTACTCGGACAGGGGCTCCTACGAGCAGTACTTC. Amino acids: CASSYSDRGSYEQYF.

The rearrangement links TRBV4-3 to TRBJ2-5; perhaps TRBD1 as D (6 bases). Per germline, CDR1 LGHNA and CDR2 YSLEER. Trimming took off 7 bases at V and 1 base at J, with 22 bases between the two ends. The CDR3 contains 17 residues. This CDR3 reads CASTLPAQDSFQETQYF. CDR3 coding DNA: TGCGCCAGCACCTTACCTGCACAGGACAGTTTCCAAGAGACCCAGTACTTC.

The rearrangement joins TRBV10-2 to TRBJ1-2; maybe TRBD1 (6 bases). Per germline, CDR1 WSHSY and CDR2 SAAADI. The CDR3 is 14 residues long. V lost 3 bases and J lost 4, with 12 bases in between. This CDR3 reads CASSDLDSVYGYTF. Written as DNA, the CDR3 is TGCGCCAGCAGTGATTTGGACAGCGTCTATGGCTACACCTTC.

The J gene is TRBJ2-7, the V gene TRBV5-5, with TRBD1 matching over 11 bases. With 4 bases clipped from V and 5 bases from J, the junction kept 5 bases outside the gene matches. CDR3 length: 14 residues. CDR1 is SGHKS and CDR2 is YYEKEE in the germline V gene (reference sequence). The CDR3: CASSQDRGQDEQYF. Here the CDR3 DNA reads TGTGCCAGCAGCCAGGACAGGGGGCAGGACGAGCAGTACTTC.

The chain carries TRBV19 and TRBJ1-5, with a weak D call TRBD1 (6 bases). The CDR3 loop spans 14 amino acids. Germline values: CDR1 LNHDA, CDR2 SQIVND (reference sequence). V was clipped by 1 base and J by 9 bases, with 13 bases between them. The CDR3 nucleotides read TGTGCCAGTAGTATAGGGACAGCCCTAGGGCCCCAGCATTTT. Amino acids: CASSIGTALGPQHF.

This chain links TRBV5-1 with TRBJ2-4; 7 nucleotides align to TRBD1. The length of the CDR3 is 18 residues. Germline V gene sequence: CDR1 SGHRS, CDR2 YFSETQ. J lost 0 bases, V lost 4 bases, and 13 bases had no gene match. CDR3 residues: CASSREGQTILAKNIQYF. The CDR3 DNA reads TGCGCCAGCAGCCGTGAGGGACAGACTATTCTAGCCAAAAACATTCAGTACTTC.

The chain recombines TRBV19 with TRBJ2-7, with TRBD1 identical over 7 bases. J gave up 4 bases and V 5 bases, and 11 bases lay outside the gene matches. Germline-derived CDR1 and CDR2 are LNHDA and SQIVND (reference sequence). The CDR3 has 15 amino acids. CDR3 protein: CASSPTGTVRYEQYF. CDR3 nucleotide sequence: TGTGCCAGTAGTCCAACCGGGACAGTCCGTTACGAGCAGTACTTC.

The J gene is TRBJ2-1, the V gene TRBV10-3, with 7 bases aligning to TRBD2. The CDR3 has 10 amino acids. Germline-derived CDR1 and CDR2 are ENHRY and SYGVKD. V lost 8 bases to trimming and J lost 8 bases; unmatched junction nucleotides: 0. The CDR3 sequence is CAIGRDEQFF. CDR3 DNA: TGTGCCATCGGGAGGGATGAGCAGTTCTTC.

The chain has TRBV6-6 and TRBJ2-5, with a possible D match to TRBD2 (6 bases). The length of the CDR3 is 13 residues. The V end lost 6 bases, the J end lost 5 bases, and 13 bases lay between the germline ends. The germline gives CDR1 MNHNY, CDR2 SVGAGI (reference sequence). This chain's CDR3 is CASREGGGETQYF. In DNA form, the CDR3 reads TGTGCCAGCAGGGAGGGAGGAGGTGAGACCCAGTACTTC.

The genes are TRBV29-1 and TRBJ2-3, with 9 bases matching TRBD1. V trimming: 7 bases; J trimming: 3 bases; junction bases outside the gene matches: 5. The V gene's germline CDR1 is SQVTM and CDR2 ANQGSEA. CDR3 length: 13 amino acids. The CDR3 bases are TGCAGCGCCGGGACAGGGCTGACAGATACGCAGTATTTT. It yields the protein CSAGTGLTDTQYF.

The CDR3 sequence: CASSEPRGSGPYEQYF. As DNA, the CDR3 is TGCGCCAGCAGTGAGCCCCGGGGTAGCGGTCCCTACGAGCAGTACTTC. The chain joins TRBV10-2 to TRBJ2-7; a weak D match, TRBD2 (6 bases). CDR1 and CDR2 from the germline V gene are WSHSY and SAAADI. CDR3 length: 16 amino acids. V was trimmed by 2 bases and J by 2 bases, leaving 16 bases between them.

The chain recombines TRBV29-1 with TRBJ1-1; 7 nucleotides agree with TRBD1. The CDR3 runs 11 residues. J was trimmed by 11 bases and V by 5 bases; bases with no gene match: 8. CDR1 is SQVTM, CDR2 ANQGSEA, per germline. Here the CDR3 reads CSVQGQPWAFF. As DNA, the CDR3 is TGCAGCGTTCAGGGACAGCCCTGGGCTTTCTTT.

V is TRBV19 and J is TRBJ1-2, with 8 bases fitting TRBD1. The length of the CDR3 is 15 residues. V lost 5 bases to trimming and J lost 0 bases; unmatched junction nucleotides: 5. CDR1 is LNHDA, CDR2 SQIVND, per germline (reference sequence). The CDR3 reads CASSSGQAPNYGYTF. For the CDR3, the DNA is TGTGCCAGTAGTTCGGGACAGGCTCCTAACTATGGCTACACCTTC.

This chain joins TRBV10-1 and TRBJ1-1; 9 nucleotides line up with TRBD1. The CDR3 totals 20 residues. V shed 2 bases and J 2 bases; nucleotides not matched to a gene: 18. The germline V gene encodes CDR1 WNHNN and CDR2 SYGVQD (reference sequence). The CDR3 DNA reads as TGCGCCAGCAGTGAGAACGGCCCCGGTCATGGGACAGGGTTTAACACTGAAGCTTTCTTT. Protein sequence: CASSENGPGHGTGFNTEAFF.

The chain joins TRBV7-2 to TRBJ2-7; 10 bases match TRBD2. The V gene end was trimmed by 5 bases and the J gene end by 1 base; junction bases not matched to a gene: 5. Germline values: CDR1 SGHTA, CDR2 FQGNSA. There are 15 residues in the CDR3. The CDR3: CASSPQAGGSYEQYF. The CDR3 DNA reads as TGTGCCAGCAGCCCCCAAGCGGGAGGGTCCTACGAGCAGTACTTC.

The chain joins TRBV9 to TRBJ2-3; 14 bases agree with TRBD2. Per the germline V gene, CDR1 is SGDLS and CDR2 is YYNGEE. The CDR3 loop spans 20 amino acids. V trimming: 4 bases; J trimming: 4 bases; junction bases outside the gene matches: 17. The CDR3, as DNA: TGTGCCAGCAGCCGATCGGTGGGGACTAGCGGGAGAACCCTATCAGATACGCAGTATTTT. It encodes CASSRSVGTSGRTLSDTQYF.

The CDR3 sequence: CASSQGVGVKYMNTEAFF. Here the CDR3 DNA reads TGTGCCAGCAGCCAAGGCGTAGGGGTCAAATACATGAACACTGAAGCTTTCTTT. The gene calls are TRBV4-2 and TRBJ1-1, with D perhaps TRBD1 (5 bases). Trimming stripped 1 base from V and 0 bases from J, with 18 bases between. Germline V lookup: CDR1 LGHNA, CDR2 YNFKEQ. This CDR3 has 18 residues.

The CDR3 coding sequence is TGTGCCAGCAGTTTACAGGGGGCGCCCACTGAAGCTTTCTTT. It yields the protein CASSLQGAPTEAFF. The chain uses TRBV6-1 and TRBJ1-1; 9 bases agree with TRBD1. The CDR3 has 14 residues. CDR1 MNHNS and CDR2 SASEGT come from the germline V gene. The V segment lost 5 bases and the J segment 4 bases; nucleotides outside the gene matches: 5.

This chain joins TRBV5-1 and TRBJ2-7; 9 nucleotides align to TRBD2. V lost 7 bases and J lost 3; bases outside the gene matches: 5. From germline, CDR1 is SGHRS and CDR2 YFSETQ. This CDR3 has 13 amino acids. CDR3 DNA: TGCGCCAGCCCGACTAGCGGACACTACGAGCAGTACTTC. It translates to CASPTSGHYEQYF.

The chain is built from TRBV18 and TRBJ1-1; 7 bases match TRBD1. CDR1 is KGHSH, CDR2 LQKENI, per germline. The CDR3 has 14 residues. J was trimmed by 4 bases and V by 3 bases; bases with no gene match: 5. This CDR3 is CASSPRQGVTEAFF. The CDR3 DNA follows: TGTGCCAGCTCACCTAGACAGGGAGTCACTGAAGCTTTCTTT.

The chain employs TRBV27 and TRBJ1-5; D may be TRBD1 (5 bases). Trimming took off 2 bases at V and 9 bases at J, with 8 bases between the two ends. From germline, CDR1 is MNHEY and CDR2 SMNVEV (reference sequence). The CDR3 totals 12 residues. The CDR3 DNA reads TGTGCCAGCAGTTTAGGGGGAGGGCCCCAGCATTTT. Its translation is CASSLGGGPQHF.

This chain uses TRBV6-5 with TRBJ1-2; 8 nucleotides agree with TRBD1. There are 14 residues in the CDR3. After removal of 6 bases from V and 6 bases from J, the junction contained 9 bases not matched to a gene. Germline values: CDR1 MNHEY, CDR2 SVGAGI. The CDR3 nucleotides are TGTGCCAGCAGCCATCGGACAGGGTGGAATGGCTACACCTTC. This gives the protein CASSHRTGWNGYTF.

The V gene is TRBV4-2, the J gene TRBJ2-1, with TRBD2 identical over 8 bases. The junction had 14 bases not matched to a gene; V was cut back by 4 bases and J by 9 bases. Per the germline V gene, CDR1 is LGHNA and CDR2 is YNFKEQ. The CDR3 is 16 amino acids. CDR3 sequence reads: CASSLLPSGSSGEQFF. CDR3 in DNA: TGTGCCAGCAGCCTCTTACCGAGCGGGAGCAGCGGTGAGCAGTTCTTC.

In the case of this clone: The sample contains more than one DNA sequence encoding this CDR3. The V gene is TRBV5-1, the J gene TRBJ1-4; D may be TRBD1 (5 bases). Trimming stripped 3 bases from V and 7 bases from J, with 13 bases between. CDR1 SGHRS and CDR2 YFSETQ come from the germline V gene. The CDR3 contains 14 residues. The CDR3 loop is CASSSPGTGEKLFF. CDR3 sequence (DNA): TGCGCCAGCAGCTCCCCCGGGACTGGTGAAAAACTGTTTTTT.

The chain couples TRBV11-2 to TRBJ1-1; D possibly corresponds to TRBD1 (6 bases). Germline V gives CDR1 SGHAT, CDR2 FQNNGV. V gave up 5 bases and J gave up 3 bases, with 22 bases separating them. CDR3 length: 17 amino acids. The CDR3 protein is CASSTYRQGIMDTEAFF. In DNA, the CDR3 is TGTGCCAGCAGCACCTACCGCCAGGGGATAATGGACACTGAAGCTTTCTTT.